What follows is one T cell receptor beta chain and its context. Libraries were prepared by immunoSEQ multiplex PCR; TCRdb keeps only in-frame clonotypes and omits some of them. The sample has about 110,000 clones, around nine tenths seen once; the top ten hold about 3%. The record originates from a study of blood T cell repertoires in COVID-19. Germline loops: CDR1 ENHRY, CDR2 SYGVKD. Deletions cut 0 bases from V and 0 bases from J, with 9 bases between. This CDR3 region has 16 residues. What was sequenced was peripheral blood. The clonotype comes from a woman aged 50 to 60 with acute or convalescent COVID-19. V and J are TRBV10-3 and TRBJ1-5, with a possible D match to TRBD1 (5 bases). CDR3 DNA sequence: TGTGCCATCAGTGAGTCGGGGCAGATTAGCAATCAGCCCCAGCATTTT. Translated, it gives CAISESGQISNQPQHF.